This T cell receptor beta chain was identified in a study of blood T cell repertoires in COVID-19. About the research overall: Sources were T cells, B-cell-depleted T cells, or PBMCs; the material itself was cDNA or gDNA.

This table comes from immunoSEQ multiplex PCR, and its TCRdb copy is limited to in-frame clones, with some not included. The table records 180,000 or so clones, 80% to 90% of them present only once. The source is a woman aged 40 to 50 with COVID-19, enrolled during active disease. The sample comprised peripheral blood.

The CDR3 nucleotides are TGTGCCAGCAGCATCGGACAGGATTCCTACGAGCAGTACTTC. Its protein product is CASSIGQDSYEQYF. V and J are TRBV9 and TRBJ2-7; 7 bases match TRBD1. Germline-derived CDR1 and CDR2 are SGDLS and YYNGEE. This CDR3 contains 14 residues. The V and J ends lost 4 bases and 1 base, in that order; junction bases with no gene match: 5.